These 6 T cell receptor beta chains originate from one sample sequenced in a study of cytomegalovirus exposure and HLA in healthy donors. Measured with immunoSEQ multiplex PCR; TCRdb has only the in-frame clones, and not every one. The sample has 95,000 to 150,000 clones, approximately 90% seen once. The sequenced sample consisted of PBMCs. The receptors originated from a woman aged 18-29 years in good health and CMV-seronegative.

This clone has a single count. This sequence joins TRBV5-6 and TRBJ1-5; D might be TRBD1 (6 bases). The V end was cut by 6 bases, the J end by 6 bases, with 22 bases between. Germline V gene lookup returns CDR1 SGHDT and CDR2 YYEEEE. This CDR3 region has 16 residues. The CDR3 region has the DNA TGTGCCAGCACCCGGGACATATTTTATGTCCGTCAGCCCCAGCATTTT. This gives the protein CASTRDIFYVRQPQHF.

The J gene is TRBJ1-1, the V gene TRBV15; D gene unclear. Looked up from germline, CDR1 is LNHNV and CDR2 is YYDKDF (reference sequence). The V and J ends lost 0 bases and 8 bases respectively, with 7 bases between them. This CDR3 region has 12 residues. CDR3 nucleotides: TGTGCCACCAGCAGAGAGGGGAGGGAAGCTTTCTTT. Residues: CATSREGREAFF.

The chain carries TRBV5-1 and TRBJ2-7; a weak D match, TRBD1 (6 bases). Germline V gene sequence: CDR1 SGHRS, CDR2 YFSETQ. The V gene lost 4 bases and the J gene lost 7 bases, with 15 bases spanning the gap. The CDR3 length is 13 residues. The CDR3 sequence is CASSIAGVREQYF. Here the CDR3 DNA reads TGCGCCAGCAGCATCGCAGGGGTTAGGGAGCAGTACTTC.

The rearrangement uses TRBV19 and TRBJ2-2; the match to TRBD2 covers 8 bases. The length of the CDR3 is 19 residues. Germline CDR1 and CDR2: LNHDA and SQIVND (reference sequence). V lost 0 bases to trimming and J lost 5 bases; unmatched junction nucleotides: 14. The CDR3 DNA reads TGTGCCAGTAGTATAGACTCCCTCCGTTCGGGAGGGCGAACCGGGGAGCTGTTTTTT. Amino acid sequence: CASSIDSLRSGGRTGELFF.

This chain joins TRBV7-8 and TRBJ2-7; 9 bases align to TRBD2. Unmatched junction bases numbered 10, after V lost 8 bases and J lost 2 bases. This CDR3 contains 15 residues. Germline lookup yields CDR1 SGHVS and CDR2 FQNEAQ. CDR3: CASGLSAGGAYEQYF. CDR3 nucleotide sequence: TGTGCCAGCGGCCTTTCGGCGGGGGGGGCCTACGAGCAGTACTTC. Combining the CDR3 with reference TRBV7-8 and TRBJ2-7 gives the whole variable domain GAGVSQSPRYKVAKRGQDVALRCDPISGHVSLFWYQQALGQGPEFLTYFQNEAQLDKSGLPSDRFFAERPEGSVSTLKIQRTQQEDSAVYLCASGLSAGGAYEQYFGPGTRLTVT.

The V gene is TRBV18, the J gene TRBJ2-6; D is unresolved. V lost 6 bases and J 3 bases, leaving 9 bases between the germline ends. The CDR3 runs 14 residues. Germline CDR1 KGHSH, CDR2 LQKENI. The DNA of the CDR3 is TGTGCCAGCTCGGCAGGTCTTGGGGCCAACGTCCTGACTTTC. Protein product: CASSAGLGANVLTF.